This is a list of T cell receptor beta chains from one sample in a study of cytomegalovirus exposure and HLA in healthy donors. TCRdb keeps only in-frame clones here, not all; method: immunoSEQ multiplex PCR. The sample holds over 200,000 clones. Sequencing input: PBMCs. Source of these receptors: a woman aged 25 to 39 in good health and CMV-seropositive. Each CDR3 is given with its conserved first and last residue. The order of the fields is D gene, J gene, V gene, CDR3 protein, CDR3 DNA. D genes are given only for firm matches.

TRBD1,TRBJ1-1,TRBV5-4,CASSGIGTGSTEAFF,TGTGCCAGCAGCGGTATCGGGACAGGGAGTACTGAAGCTTTCTTT
-,TRBJ1-3,TRBV19,CASSTTDSGNTIYF,TGTGCCAGTAGTACGACAGACTCTGGAAACACCATATATTTT
TRBD2,TRBJ2-7,TRBV4-3,CASSQGLAGASYEQYF,TGCGCCAGCAGCCAAGGGCTAGCGGGAGCATCCTACGAGCAGTACTTC
TRBD2,TRBJ2-1,TRBV6-5,CASSYYSGSGDEQFF,TGTGCCAGCAGTTACTATAGCGGGAGTGGGGATGAGCAGTTCTTC
TRBD2,TRBJ2-1,TRBV27,CASTPGLGSLEVF,TGTGCCAGCACCCCGGGACTAGGAAGTTTAGAGGTCTTC
TRBD1,TRBJ1-2,TRBV5-1,CASSRDRGSGYTF,TGCGCCAGCAGCAGGGACAGGGGCAGTGGCTACACCTTC
TRBD1,TRBJ1-3,TRBV7-4,CASSFRTGISGNTIYF,TGTGCCAGCAGCTTCAGGACAGGAATCTCTGGAAACACCATATATTTT
-,TRBJ2-3,TRBV7-5,CARSLGRAGSSGVTDTQYF,TGTGCCAGAAGCTTAGGCAGGGCCGGCTCTAGCGGGGTCACAGATACGCAGTATTTT
TRBD1,TRBJ2-1,TRBV7-8,CASSLVLGTGDNEQFF,TGTGCCAGCAGCTTAGTTCTCGGGACAGGGGACAATGAGCAGTTCTTC
-,TRBJ2-2,TRBV5-6,CASSSGLEAHTGELFF,TGTGCCAGCAGCTCGGGACTCGAGGCGCACACCGGGGAGCTGTTTTTT
TRBD1,TRBJ1-4,TRBV15,CATSRGTGVTNEKLFF,TGTGCCACCAGCAGAGGAACAGGGGTTACTAATGAAAAACTGTTTTTT
-,TRBJ2-5,TRBV18,CASSPTREVQYF,TGTGCCAGCTCACCTACAAGAGAGGTCCAGTACTTC
-,TRBJ2-4,TRBV30,CAWSTPGAGNIQYF,TGTGCCTGGAGCACGCCAGGGGCTGGAAACATTCAGTACTTC
TRBD2,TRBJ2-1,TRBV29-1,CSSAGLAGGAHYNEQFF,TGCAGCTCCGCGGGACTAGCGGGGGGGGCCCATTACAATGAGCAGTTCTTC
TRBD1,TRBJ1-2,TRBV28,CASSFPGGSYTF,TGTGCCAGCAGTTTTCCAGGGGGGAGCTACACCTTC
TRBD2,TRBJ2-1,TRBV7-8,CASSPLGGSGGGGVNNEQFF,TGTGCCAGCAGCCCCTTGGGGGGTAGCGGGGGAGGGGGGGTGAACAATGAGCAGTTCTTC
TRBD1,TRBJ1-1,TRBV6-1,CASTPDRGYTEAFF,TGTGCCAGCACCCCAGACAGGGGGTATACTGAAGCTTTCTTT
-,TRBJ2-5,TRBV15,CATSRRDAWGAQYF,TGTGCCACCAGCAGGCGGGACGCCTGGGGGGCCCAGTACTTC
TRBD2,TRBJ2-7,TRBV7-2,CASSTSVALAGLVQYF,TGTGCCAGCAGCACTAGTGTGGCACTAGCGGGATTGGTGCAGTACTTC
TRBD2,TRBJ2-1,TRBV6-1,CASSEYIVAGGPRNEQFF,TGTGCCAGCAGTGAATATATTGTAGCGGGGGGGCCAAGGAATGAGCAGTTCTTC
TRBD2,TRBJ2-4,TRBV25-1,CASGRTSGKKNIQYF,TGTGCCAGCGGAAGGACTAGCGGGAAAAAAAACATTCAGTACTTC
TRBD2,TRBJ2-7,TRBV2,CASSEYGDYSEQYF,TGTGCCAGCAGTGAATACGGGGACTACTCAGAGCAGTACTTC
-,TRBJ1-4,TRBV5-8,CASLRRGSNEKLFF,TGTGCCAGCCTTCGTCGGGGTTCAAATGAAAAACTGTTTTTT
TRBD1,TRBJ2-1,TRBV9,CASSVGAGGYNEQFF,TGTGCCAGCAGCGTAGGTGCAGGGGGATACAATGAGCAGTTCTTC
-,TRBJ1-3,TRBV4-1,CASSQVAALISGNTIYF,TGCGCCAGCAGCCAAGTGGCAGCGTTAATCTCTGGAAACACCATATATTTT
-,TRBJ1-1,TRBV6-5,CASGLTGSTEAFF,TGTGCCAGCGGCCTTACAGGATCCACTGAAGCTTTCTTT
-,TRBJ2-5,TRBV7-7,CASSPRSGRGETQYF,TGTGCCAGCAGCCCCAGAAGTGGGCGCGGGGAGACCCAGTACTTC
-,TRBJ2-7,TRBV29-1,CSAIPRDTSYEQYF,TGCAGCGCCATCCCTCGGGACACCTCCTACGAGCAGTACTTC
TRBD2,TRBJ2-1,TRBV19,CASSILAGPDSNEQFF,TGTGCCAGTAGTATCCTAGCGGGTCCAGACAGCAATGAGCAGTTCTTC
-,TRBJ1-5,TRBV30,CAWSVTGSGPQHF,TGTGCCTGGAGTGTCACAGGTTCGGGGCCCCAGCATTTT
-,TRBJ1-2,TRBV10-3,CAINGRAYGYTF,TGTGCCATCAATGGCAGGGCGTATGGCTACACCTTC
-,TRBJ2-7,TRBV5-1,CASSFSGVTYEQYF,TGCGCCAGCAGCTTTAGCGGCGTCACCTACGAGCAGTACTTC
TRBD2,TRBJ2-2,TRBV18,CASSPLAGGVGELFF,TGTGCCAGCTCACCGCTAGCGGGAGGAGTCGGGGAGCTGTTTTTT
TRBD2,TRBJ2-2,TRBV7-2,CASSLSGRGTGELFF,TGTGCCAGCAGCTTAAGCGGGAGAGGAACCGGGGAGCTGTTTTTT
-,TRBJ1-2,TRBV18,CASSPPGQMRAYGYTF,TGTGCCAGCTCACCACCGGGCCAGATGAGGGCCTATGGCTACACCTTC
-,TRBJ2-3,TRBV11-1,CASSYFLGSSRADTQYF,TGTGCCAGCAGCTACTTTTTGGGGTCTAGCCGGGCAGATACGCAGTATTTT
TRBD1,TRBJ2-7,TRBV18,CASSPPLRQGSYEQYF,TGTGCCAGCTCACCACCGTTGCGACAGGGGTCCTACGAGCAGTACTTC
-,TRBJ1-1,TRBV28,CASSPRADSEAFF,TGTGCCAGCAGCCCCCGAGCGGACAGTGAAGCTTTCTTT
-,TRBJ2-7,TRBV4-1,CASSQDPPGGISYEQYF,TGCGCCAGCAGCCAAGATCCCCCCGGCGGAATCTCCTACGAGCAGTACTTC
-,TRBJ1-5,TRBV19,CASSIGGPGGQPQHF,TGTGCCAGTAGTATAGGGGGACCGGGAGGCCAGCCCCAGCATTTT
-,TRBJ2-1,TRBV7-9,CASSLVPRTVYNEQFF,TGTGCCAGCAGCTTAGTACCCCGAACAGTTTACAATGAGCAGTTCTTC
TRBD1,TRBJ1-1,TRBV18,CASSPGTGVMNTEAFF,TGTGCCAGCTCACCCGGGACAGGGGTCATGAACACTGAAGCTTTCTTT
TRBD2,TRBJ2-7,TRBV27,CASPLHRGGEQYF,TGTGCCAGCCCCCTACATCGGGGGGGCGAGCAGTACTTC
-,TRBJ2-7,TRBV5-6,CASSWGPDPYEQYF,TGTGCCAGCAGCTGGGGCCCGGACCCCTACGAGCAGTACTTC